The present T cell receptor beta chain was sequenced within a study of graft-versus-host responses after intestinal transplantation (dated by TCRdb to about 2021). Regarding the research as a whole: The transplants that recipients got were multivisceral, liver-intestinal, or isolated intestinal. Anti-thymocyte globulin induction was given to all recipients, followed by maintenance tacrolimus and steroids for approximately 3 years. Graft-versus-host and host-versus-graft alloreactive T cell clones were tracked in the graft, circulation and bone marrow after intestinal transplantation using bulk TCR-beta CDR3 sequencing. Alloreactive clones were identified by sequencing pre-transplant mixed lymphocyte reaction products and comparing them with unstimulated pre-transplant donor and recipient T cells. Of the roughly 26 intestinal transplant recipients enrolled in the cohort, one of whom was a retransplant, a few patients without pretransplant specimens were excluded. Donor T cell macrochimerism was defined as a peak of at least 4% donor T cells among recipient peripheral blood mononuclear cells. Rather than being sequenced by the commercial service, samples from a few later patients were sequenced in-house on an Illumina MiSeq and processed with MiXCR.

General conclusions and limits of the study: Conclusions were limited by the relatively low number and heterogeneity of intestinal transplant patients. In the allografts of patients with donor T cell macrochimerism, GvH to HvG T cell clonal ratios were high. GvH clones were detected in recipient bone marrow, and some appeared earlier in ileal mucosa or blood, consistent with an intestinal mucosal origin. Early after transplant, peak levels of circulating GvH clones were found to be associated with declines in HvG clones.

Inclusive of the bounding cysteine and phenylalanine, the CDR3 is 17 residues long. Solely the CDR3 DNA is kept, with 51 bases framed from the first base. Concerning this clone: Its antigen is still unknown. Base quality data are lacking; no much larger clone is found one base away.

Library preparation was by the immunoSEQ multiplex PCR assay. In most patients, genomic DNA was isolated using the Qiagen DNeasy Blood and Tissue Kit and sent frozen to Adaptive Biotechnologies for TCR sequencing. Adaptive Biotechnologies carried out high-throughput TCR-beta CDR3 sequencing of genomic DNA for most patients. The authors' pipeline ran thus. Adaptive's ImmunoSEQ software supplied the TCR sequencing data for more than 15 patients, while MiXCR and VDJtools were used to process a few other patients. CD4 versus CD8 sorting errors were corrected by removing sequences found in both subsets at a frequency ratio below 5:1. Because the origin of CDR3 nucleotide sequences shared between donor and recipient could not be assigned, those sequences were removed. At least 2-fold expansion over unstimulated cells and a minimum CFSE-low frequency of 0.002% (template counts) or 0.001% (read counts) were required for clones to be classified as alloreactive. Clones were considered mappable if detected in sequenced pre-transplant spleen, lymph node, or MLR CFSE-low populations of the donor or recipient. Cumulative frequency of alloreactive clones was calculated as a percentage of all sequences weighted by copy number. As stored in TCRdb, this immuneACCESS dataset retains in-frame rearrangements with V and J assigned. A fraction of the clones does not appear; measured against another copy, unresolved V genes explain less than half of the discrepancy, and the remainder lacks a known reason. The DNA was the basis for D and trimming; V, J and clone size are from that table. The sample records about 71,000 clones, around 95% of which are singletons. Together, the top ten hold 0.53% of the sample.

The time point label on this specimen signifies: cells obtained before transplantation from donor or recipient. CD3+CD4+ and CD3+CD8+ populations were FACS-sorted from unstimulated pre-transplant donor and recipient cells taken from spleen or lymph nodes. The sample consisted of unstimulated CD8+ T cells sorted from spleen or lymph node cells, taken before intestinal transplant. The rearranged chain carries TRBV12-2 and TRBJ1-4. TRBV12-2 is marked as a pseudogene. The receptor's source is a human donor who received an intestinal transplant. The DNA sequence is given as TGTGCAAGTCGCTTAGTTCGGGGGGCAGCAACTAATGAAAAACTGTTTTTT. Translated, this gives CASRLVRGAATNEKLFF.